This T cell receptor beta chain was observed in a study of shared clonotypes between healthy human individuals (dated by TCRdb to the early 2020s). Some background on the complete study: A couple of women and three men aged 18 to 49 years were included in the cohort. To increase sequencing depth and limit assay-specific biases, TCR repertoire library preparation and sequencing were carried out by different laboratories using diverse techniques. For each donor, CD4 naive and CD4 memory were each run on three plates, CD8 naive on two plates, and CD8 memory on one plate. To estimate repertoire size and how much clonotype sharing occurs between individuals, the study deeply sequenced the blood TCR repertoires of five healthy adults. Per donor, leukapheresis produced somewhere between about 0.9 and 9.5 billion PBMCs.

Of note for this clone: This receptor's antigen is unknown. No much larger clonotype is one base removed from it; base qualities were not supplied.

What the authors observed across the whole study: Only blood was sampled, and tissue TCR repertoires likely differ from those in blood. The small number of donors limited the genetic and exposure-history diversity represented. Higher generation probabilities were observed for clonotypes shared by all four sorted-subset donors than for non-shared clonotypes. Pairwise subsampling indicated that sequencing depth was expected to affect the degree of clonotype sharing among donors. Incomplete sequencing was indicated by rarefaction of sorted-subset datasets, despite the large sequencing depth. About 5% of naive CD4, 3.5% of naive CD8, roughly 2.4% of memory CD4, and about 0.4% of memory CD8 clonotypes were shared across several donors. Estimated clonotype richness was generally larger for naive than for memory subsets.

Using the deep immunoSEQ assay, TCR CDR3 regions were amplified from genomic DNA by multiplex PCR. Genomic DNA extracted from each cell subset was distributed evenly over all wells of several immunoSEQ 96-well plates, and each plate served as one replicate. For sorted subsets, roughly 200 ng of genomic DNA, equivalent to tens of thousands of T cell genomes, went into each replicate PCR. The purified libraries were quantified using a Qubit 3.0 fluorometer, sized with a Bioanalyzer 2100, and then quantified again using the KAPA Library Quantification kit. A separate single-read 150-cycle Illumina NextSeq 550 flow cell was used to sequence each immunoSEQ 96-well plate. From the authors' description of their analysis: Because the immunoSEQ output held only junctional sequences and lacked quality scores, the filtering could not match the filtering applied to full-length reads. Sequences were annotated with PyIR, a Python wrapper for IgBLAST v1.9, using IMGT germline references to assign V/J genes and CDR3. Reads were removed for weak V/J assignments (E-value above 1e-6), missing CDR3, stop codons, out-of-frame junctions, or ambiguous translated residues. V3J clonotypes were defined by identical inferred V gene, J gene, and CDR3 amino acid sequence. To compute the percentage overlap between repertoires, the number of shared unique clonotypes was divided by the size of the smaller repertoire. Three approaches were used to assess repertoire richness: RTK rarefaction, the Chao1 estimator, and Recon v2.1 estimates of unobserved clonotypes. For all TCRbeta clonotypes obtained by the gDNA method from a few donors, generation probabilities were computed with OLGA. Imported from immuneACCESS, the table was reduced by TCRdb to in-frame sequences with V and J called. These copies leave out some clones; in studies compared against another copy, an unresolved V gene accounts for under half, and the cause of the remainder is not known. V and J calls and clone size come straight from that table; D and trimming were deduced from the DNA. The sample records 1,500,000 or so clones, around 95% of which are singletons. 1.2% of the sample comes from the top ten.

Donors were healthy HIV-negative adults with no recently reported acute infections or vaccinations. Every donor was a Caucasian adult residing in Nashville, Tennessee, USA. Magnetic negative selection was used to enrich CD4+ T cells, after which naive cells were positively selected on CD45RA and the negative fraction became the memory subset. Blood was collected by leukapheresis, and PBMCs were isolated by Ficoll-Histopaque density gradient centrifugation and then cryopreserved in liquid nitrogen vapor phase. Analytical flow cytometry was used to check the purity and quantity of each magnetically sorted T cell population. From each sorted fraction, genomic DNA was isolated and quantified by UV absorbance on a Nanodrop 2000c. This receptor was identified in a young man in good health. Sequences were obtained from naive CD4+ T cells sorted from blood. The cell subset or site label on this specimen signifies: CD45RA+ positively selected.

The DNA sequence is TGTGCCAGCAGTCTGAGCCCGGGACTAGCGGGTTCAGATACGCAGTATTTT. Its coded protein is CASSLSPGLAGSDTQYF. The V gene is TRBV7-6 and the J gene is TRBJ2-3, with TRBD2 matching 12 junction bases. V trim: 6 bases; J trim: 4 bases; unmatched bases: 11. Measured from the cysteine to the phenylalanine, the CDR3 is 17 residues long. CDR3 DNA is the only sequence kept; it has 51 bases, read in frame from the first base. CDR1 and CDR2, per the germline V gene, are SGHVS and FNYEAQ. The variable domain in full, with residues beyond the CDR3 obtained from the reference TRBV7-6 and TRBJ2-3 genes, is GAGVSQSPRYKVTKRGQDVALRCDPISGHVSLYWYRQALGQGPEFLTYFNYEAQQDKSGLPNDRFSAERPEGSISTLTIQRTEQRDSAMYRCASSLSPGLAGSDTQYFGPGTRLTVL.